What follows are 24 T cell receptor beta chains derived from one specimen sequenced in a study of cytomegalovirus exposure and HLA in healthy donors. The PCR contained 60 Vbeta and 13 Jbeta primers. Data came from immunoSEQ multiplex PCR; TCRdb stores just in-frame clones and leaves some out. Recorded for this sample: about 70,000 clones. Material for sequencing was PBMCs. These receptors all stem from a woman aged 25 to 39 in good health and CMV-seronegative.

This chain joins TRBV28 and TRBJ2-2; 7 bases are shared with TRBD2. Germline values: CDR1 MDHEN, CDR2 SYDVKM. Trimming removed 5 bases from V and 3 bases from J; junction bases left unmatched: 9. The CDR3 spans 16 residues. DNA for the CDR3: TGTGCCAGCAGTCTCGACTTAGCGGGTTACACCGGGGAGCTGTTTTTT. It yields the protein CASSLDLAGYTGELFF.

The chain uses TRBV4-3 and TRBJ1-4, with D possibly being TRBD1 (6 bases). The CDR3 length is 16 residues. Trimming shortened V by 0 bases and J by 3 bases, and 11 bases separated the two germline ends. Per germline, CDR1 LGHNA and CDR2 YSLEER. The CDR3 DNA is TGCGCCAGCAGCCAAGATCCCCGGACAGCTAATGAAAAACTGTTTTTT. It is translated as CASSQDPRTANEKLFF.

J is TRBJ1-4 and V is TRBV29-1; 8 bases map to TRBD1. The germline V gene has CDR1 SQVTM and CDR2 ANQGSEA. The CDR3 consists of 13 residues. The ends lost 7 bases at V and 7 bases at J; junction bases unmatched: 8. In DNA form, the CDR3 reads TGCAGCGCTCAACGAGGGACAGGTGAAAAACTGTTTTTT. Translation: CSAQRGTGEKLFF.

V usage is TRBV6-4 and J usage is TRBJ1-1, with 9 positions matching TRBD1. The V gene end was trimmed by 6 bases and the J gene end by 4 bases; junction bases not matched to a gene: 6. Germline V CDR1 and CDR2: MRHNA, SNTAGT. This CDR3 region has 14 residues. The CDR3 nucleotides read TGTGCCAGCAGCGCCGGGACAGGGAGCACTGAAGCTTTCTTT. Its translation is CASSAGTGSTEAFF.

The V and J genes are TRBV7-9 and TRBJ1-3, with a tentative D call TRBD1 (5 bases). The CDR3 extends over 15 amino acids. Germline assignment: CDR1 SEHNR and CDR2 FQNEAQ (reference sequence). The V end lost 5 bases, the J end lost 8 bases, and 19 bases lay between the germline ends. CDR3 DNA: TGTGCCAGCAGCCCACCGGGACTTGCCCGGGACACCATATATTTT. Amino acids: CASSPPGLARDTIYF.

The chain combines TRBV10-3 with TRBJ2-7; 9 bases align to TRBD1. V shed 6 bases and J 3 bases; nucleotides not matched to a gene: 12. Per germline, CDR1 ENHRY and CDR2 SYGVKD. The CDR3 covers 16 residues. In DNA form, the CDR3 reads TGTGCCATCAGGGGGGGACAGGGAGGTAAGATCTACGAGCAGTACTTC. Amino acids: CAIRGGQGGKIYEQYF.

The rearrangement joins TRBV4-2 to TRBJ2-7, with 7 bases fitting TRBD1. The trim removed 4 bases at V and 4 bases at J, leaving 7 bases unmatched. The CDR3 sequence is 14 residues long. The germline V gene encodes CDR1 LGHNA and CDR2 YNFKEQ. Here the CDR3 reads CASSRNTGVYEQYF. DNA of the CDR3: TGTGCCAGCAGCCGAAATACAGGGGTATACGAGCAGTACTTC.

The CDR3 DNA sequence: TGTGCCAGCAGACCTACCCGGACAGGGGCGGACACTGAAGCTTTCTTT. Encoded protein: CASRPTRTGADTEAFF. The chain joins TRBV2 to TRBJ1-1, with TRBD1 matching over 9 bases. The CDR3 is 16 amino acids. Trimming cost V 6 bases and J 3 bases; bases outside gene matches: 11. Germline CDR1 SNHLY, CDR2 FYNNEI.

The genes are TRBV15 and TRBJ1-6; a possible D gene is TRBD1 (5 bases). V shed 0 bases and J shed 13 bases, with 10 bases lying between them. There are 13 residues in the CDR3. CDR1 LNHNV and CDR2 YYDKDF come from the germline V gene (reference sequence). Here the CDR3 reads CATSREGGSPLHF. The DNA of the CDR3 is TGTGCCACCAGCAGAGAGGGGGGATCGCCCCTCCACTTT.

This CDR3 is CASSQRLETNTGELFF. DNA of the CDR3: TGTGCCAGCAGCCAACGACTAGAGACGAACACCGGGGAGCTGTTTTTT. The chain joins TRBV4-2 to TRBJ2-2, with D perhaps matching TRBD2 (6 bases). Germline CDR1 LGHNA, CDR2 YNFKEQ. This CDR3 has 16 amino acids. V gave up 2 bases and J gave up 0 bases, with 10 bases separating them.

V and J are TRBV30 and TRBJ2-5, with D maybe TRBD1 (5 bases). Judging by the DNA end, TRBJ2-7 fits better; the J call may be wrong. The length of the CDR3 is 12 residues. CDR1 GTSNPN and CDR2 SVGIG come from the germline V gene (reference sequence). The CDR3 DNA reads TGTGCCTGGAGCCGAAGGGGTTACGAGCAGTACTTC. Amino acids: CAWSRRGYEQYF.

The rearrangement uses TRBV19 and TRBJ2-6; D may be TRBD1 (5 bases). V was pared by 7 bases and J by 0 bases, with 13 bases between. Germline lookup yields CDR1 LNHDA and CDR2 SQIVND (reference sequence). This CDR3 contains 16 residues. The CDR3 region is CASTPGSNSGANVLTF. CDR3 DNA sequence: TGTGCCAGTACCCCAGGGTCAAACTCTGGGGCCAACGTCCTGACTTTC.

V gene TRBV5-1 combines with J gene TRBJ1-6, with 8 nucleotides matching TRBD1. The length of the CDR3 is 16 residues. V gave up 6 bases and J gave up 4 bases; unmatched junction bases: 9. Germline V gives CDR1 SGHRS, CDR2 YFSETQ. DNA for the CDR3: TGCGCCAGCACCAGGGGGCCCCCTGCGTATAATTCACCCCTCCACTTT. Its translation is CASTRGPPAYNSPLHF.

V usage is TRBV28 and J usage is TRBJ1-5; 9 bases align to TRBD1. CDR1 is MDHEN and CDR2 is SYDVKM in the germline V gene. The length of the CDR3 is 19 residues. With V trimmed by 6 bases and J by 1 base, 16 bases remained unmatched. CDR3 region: CASSATGGKLRGSNQPQHF. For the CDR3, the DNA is TGTGCCAGCAGCGCAACAGGGGGCAAGTTGAGGGGGAGCAATCAGCCCCAGCATTTT.

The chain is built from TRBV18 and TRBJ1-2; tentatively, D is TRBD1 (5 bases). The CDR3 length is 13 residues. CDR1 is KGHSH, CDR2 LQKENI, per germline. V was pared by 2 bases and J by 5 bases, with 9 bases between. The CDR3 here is CASSPEQAYGYTF. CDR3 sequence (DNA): TGTGCCAGCTCACCAGAACAGGCTTATGGCTACACCTTC.

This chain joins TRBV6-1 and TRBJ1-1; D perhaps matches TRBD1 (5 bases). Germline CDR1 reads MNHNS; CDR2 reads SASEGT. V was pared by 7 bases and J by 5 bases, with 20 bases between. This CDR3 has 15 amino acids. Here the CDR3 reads CASNILTGAATEAFF. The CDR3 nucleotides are TGTGCCAGCAATATCCTCACAGGAGCCGCTACTGAAGCTTTCTTT.

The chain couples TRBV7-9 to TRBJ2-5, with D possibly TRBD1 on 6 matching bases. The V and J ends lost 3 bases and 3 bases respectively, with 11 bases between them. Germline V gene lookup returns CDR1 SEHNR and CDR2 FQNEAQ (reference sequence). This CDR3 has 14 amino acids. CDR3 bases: TGTGCCAGCAGCTTTCACAGGGAGAAAGAGACCCAGTACTTC. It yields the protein CASSFHREKETQYF.

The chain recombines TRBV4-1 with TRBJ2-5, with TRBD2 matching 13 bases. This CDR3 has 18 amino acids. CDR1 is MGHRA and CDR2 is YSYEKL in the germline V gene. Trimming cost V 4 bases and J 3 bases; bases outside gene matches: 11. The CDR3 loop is CASSPSSRLAGGEETQYF. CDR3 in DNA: TGCGCCAGCAGCCCCAGCTCGCGACTAGCGGGGGGCGAAGAGACCCAGTACTTC.

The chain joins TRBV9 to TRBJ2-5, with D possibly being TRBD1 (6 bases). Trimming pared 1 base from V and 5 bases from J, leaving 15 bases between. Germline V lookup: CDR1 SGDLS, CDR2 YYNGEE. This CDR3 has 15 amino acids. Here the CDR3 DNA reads TGTGCCAGCAGCGTAAGGACAGTGGATGGGGAGACCCAGTACTTC. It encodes CASSVRTVDGETQYF.

The CDR3 nucleotides read TGTGCCAGCACCCACCTCACGGGGTCCGGCACTGAAGCTTTCTTT. It is translated as CASTHLTGSGTEAFF. The J gene is TRBJ1-1, the V gene TRBV5-4; D gene unclear. Trimming cost V 6 bases and J 4 bases, with 19 bases left between them. Germline loops: CDR1 SGHNT, CDR2 YYREEE (reference sequence). The CDR3 is made up of 15 amino acids.

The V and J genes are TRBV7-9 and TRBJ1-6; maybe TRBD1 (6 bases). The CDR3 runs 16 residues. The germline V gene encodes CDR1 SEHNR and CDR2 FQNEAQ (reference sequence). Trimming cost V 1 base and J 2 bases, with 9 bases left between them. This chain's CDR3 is CASSLDRVTYNSPLHF. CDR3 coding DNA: TGTGCCAGCAGCTTAGACAGGGTAACCTATAATTCACCCCTCCACTTT.

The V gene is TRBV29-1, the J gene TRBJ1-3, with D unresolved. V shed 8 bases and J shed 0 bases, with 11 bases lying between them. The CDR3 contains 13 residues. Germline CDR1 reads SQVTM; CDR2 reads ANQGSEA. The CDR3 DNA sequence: TGCAGCATAGGTCAGGCCTCTGGAAACACCATATATTTT. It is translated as CSIGQASGNTIYF.

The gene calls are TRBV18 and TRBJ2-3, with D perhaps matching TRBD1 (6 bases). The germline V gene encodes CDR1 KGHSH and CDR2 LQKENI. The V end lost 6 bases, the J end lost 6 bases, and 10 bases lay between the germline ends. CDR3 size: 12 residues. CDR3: CASSQGYDTQYF. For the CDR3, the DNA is TGTGCCAGCTCGCAGGGGTACGATACGCAGTATTTT.

The CDR3: CASSQDTSGGNYNEQFF. CDR3 sequence (DNA): TGCGCCAGCAGCCAGGATACTAGCGGGGGAAATTACAATGAGCAGTTCTTC. This chain uses TRBV4-1 with TRBJ2-1, with 11 bases matching TRBD2. Germline values: CDR1 MGHRA, CDR2 YSYEKL. The ends lost 3 bases at V and 4 bases at J; junction bases unmatched: 8. The CDR3 sequence is 17 residues long.